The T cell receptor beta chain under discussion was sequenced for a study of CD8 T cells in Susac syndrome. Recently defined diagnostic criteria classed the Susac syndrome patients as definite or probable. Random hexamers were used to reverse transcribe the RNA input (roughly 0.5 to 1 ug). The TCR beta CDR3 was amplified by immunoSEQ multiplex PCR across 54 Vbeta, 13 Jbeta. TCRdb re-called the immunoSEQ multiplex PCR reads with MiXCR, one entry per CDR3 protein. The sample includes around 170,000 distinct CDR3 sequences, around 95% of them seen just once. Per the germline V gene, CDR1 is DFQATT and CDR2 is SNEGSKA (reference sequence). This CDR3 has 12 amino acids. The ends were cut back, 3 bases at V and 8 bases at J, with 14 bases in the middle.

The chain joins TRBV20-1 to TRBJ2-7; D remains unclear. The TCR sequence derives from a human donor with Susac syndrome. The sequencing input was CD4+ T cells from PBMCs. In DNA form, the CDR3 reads TGCAGTGCTAGGGATGTAGGGCTACAGCAGTACTTC. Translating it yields CSARDVGLQQYF.